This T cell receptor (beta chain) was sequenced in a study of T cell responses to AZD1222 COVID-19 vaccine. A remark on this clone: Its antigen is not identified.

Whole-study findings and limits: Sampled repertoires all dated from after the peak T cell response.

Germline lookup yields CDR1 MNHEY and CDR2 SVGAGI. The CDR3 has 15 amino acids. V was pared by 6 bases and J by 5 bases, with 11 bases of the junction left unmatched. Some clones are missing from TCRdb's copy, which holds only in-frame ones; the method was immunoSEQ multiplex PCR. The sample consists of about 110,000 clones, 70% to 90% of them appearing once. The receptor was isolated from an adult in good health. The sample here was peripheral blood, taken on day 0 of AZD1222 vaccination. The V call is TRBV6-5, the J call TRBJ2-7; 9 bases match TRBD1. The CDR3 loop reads CASRGTGTGLDEQYF. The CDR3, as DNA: TGTGCCAGCAGGGGAACCGGGACAGGGTTAGACGAGCAGTACTTC.